Following are 30 T cell receptor beta chains from one sample sequenced in a study of cytomegalovirus exposure and HLA in healthy donors. PCR involved 60 Vbeta and 13 Jbeta primers. Method: immunoSEQ multiplex PCR; TCRdb's copy keeps in-frame clones and lacks some. The sample lists just over 150,000 clones, approximately 82% seen once, with 5% to 7% in the top ten. Sequenced sample: PBMCs. Receptors were obtained from a man aged 45 to 65 in good health and CMV-seropositive.

This sequence joins TRBV2 and TRBJ2-5; TRBD2 aligns across 13 bases. CDR3 length: 15 amino acids. Germline V gene sequence: CDR1 SNHLY, CDR2 FYNNEI. The trim removed 6 bases at V and 2 bases at J, leaving 3 bases unmatched. For the CDR3, the DNA is TGTGCCAGCAGAAAGACTAGCGGGGGGCAAGAGACCCAGTACTTC. Amino acid sequence: CASRKTSGGQETQYF.

The rearrangement links TRBV5-6 to TRBJ2-6; 12 bases map to TRBD1. The V gene's germline CDR1 is SGHDT and CDR2 YYEEEE. V lost 4 bases and J lost 0; bases outside the gene matches: 2. The CDR3 is made up of 17 amino acids. CDR3 amino acids: CASSGGQGASGANVLTF. Written as DNA, the CDR3 is TGTGCCAGCAGCGGGGGACAGGGGGCCTCTGGGGCCAACGTCCTGACTTTC.

This clone has only a few counts. The V gene is TRBV5-6, the J gene TRBJ2-5, with 7 positions matching TRBD2. The CDR3 is made up of 11 amino acids. Germline-derived CDR1 and CDR2 are SGHDT and YYEEEE. V gave up 4 bases and J gave up 8 bases; unmatched junction bases: 2. CDR3 protein: CASSREGTQYF. The CDR3 coding sequence is TGTGCCAGCAGCAGGGAGGGTACCCAGTACTTC.

The chain uses TRBV4-2 and TRBJ1-6, with a possible D match to TRBD1 (5 bases). The germline V gene encodes CDR1 LGHNA and CDR2 YNFKEQ. The CDR3 has 15 residues. The V end was cut by 0 bases, the J end by 4 bases, with 7 bases between. This CDR3 reads CASSQEGGYNSPLHF. The CDR3 nucleotides read TGTGCCAGCAGCCAAGAGGGGGGGTATAATTCACCCCTCCACTTT.

The genes are TRBV18 and TRBJ2-1; weak D call: TRBD1 (6 bases). Between the trimmed V and J ends, which lost 4 bases and 6 bases, there was a span of 10 bases. This CDR3 contains 13 residues. Germline CDR1 KGHSH, CDR2 LQKENI. CDR3 sequence: CASSQGELNEQFF. CDR3 bases: TGTGCCAGCTCACAGGGGGAACTCAATGAGCAGTTCTTC.

The rearrangement uses TRBV5-1 and TRBJ2-3; no firm D call. This CDR3 has 16 residues. V was shortened by 0 bases and J by 0 bases, with 11 bases between the two germline ends. Germline assignment: CDR1 SGHRS and CDR2 YFSETQ. CDR3 DNA sequence: TGCGCCAGCAGCTTGGCCGGCGCTAGAAGCACAGATACGCAGTATTTT. Translation: CASSLAGARSTDTQYF.

V gene TRBV5-1 combines with J gene TRBJ2-7; 9 bases fit TRBD1. Trimming took 4 bases from V and 2 from J; bases not matched to a gene: 4. This CDR3 region has 14 residues. Germline lookup yields CDR1 SGHRS and CDR2 YFSETQ. The CDR3 loop is CASSQTGGTYEQYF. Written as DNA, the CDR3 is TGCGCCAGCAGCCAGACAGGGGGAACCTACGAGCAGTACTTC.

This sequence joins TRBV12-2 and TRBJ2-4; no DNA check was done on the table's D call, TRBD2. TRBV12-2 is noted as a pseudogene. CDR3 length: 18 amino acids. CDR3 in DNA: TGTGCAAGTCGCCGCCTCGGTTTGGGGGGTCTAGCCAAAAACATTCAGTACTTC. It is translated as CASRRLGLGGLAKNIQYF.

The chain is built from TRBV19 and TRBJ2-2; 11 positions match TRBD1. Losses at the gene ends were 9 bases for V and 6 bases for J; bases not matched to a gene: 6. The germline CDR1 and CDR2 sequences are LNHDA and SQIVND (reference sequence). The CDR3 runs 14 residues. CDR3 amino acids: CASWDRGVPGELFF. CDR3 DNA: TGTGCCAGCTGGGACAGGGGGGTTCCCGGGGAGCTGTTTTTT.

This clone was seen a single time. The gene calls are TRBV6-5 and TRBJ2-2; D unclear. V was trimmed by 2 bases and J by 6 bases, leaving 13 bases between them. This CDR3 comprises 15 residues. Germline V gene sequence: CDR1 MNHEY, CDR2 SVGAGI. As DNA, the CDR3 is TGTGCCAGCAGTTACGCGGCTATTACACCCGGGGAGCTGTTTTTT. Protein: CASSYAAITPGELFF.

This clone was counted once. The V gene is TRBV2, the J gene TRBJ1-4; weak D call: TRBD1 (6 bases). V was shortened by 2 bases and J by 0 bases, with 13 bases between the two germline ends. This CDR3 contains 17 residues. Germline CDR1 is SNHLY and CDR2 is FYNNEI. The CDR3 sequence is CASSERGHHSTNEKLFF. The CDR3 region has the DNA TGTGCCAGCAGTGAAAGGGGACACCATTCAACTAATGAAAAACTGTTTTTT.

The V and J genes are TRBV5-5 and TRBJ2-2, with D uncertain. Trimming shortened V by 4 bases and J by 6 bases, and 16 bases separated the two germline ends. The CDR3 is 15 residues long. The germline V gene has CDR1 SGHKS and CDR2 YYEKEE (reference sequence). CDR3 in amino acids: CASSLDTLVSGELFF. CDR3 nucleotides: TGTGCCAGCAGCCTCGACACCCTGGTTTCCGGGGAGCTGTTTTTT.

V is TRBV11-1 and J is TRBJ2-7; TRBD2 aligns across 8 bases. J gave up 0 bases and V 8 bases, and 9 bases lay outside the gene matches. The CDR3 consists of 15 residues. Germline assignment: CDR1 SGHAT and CDR2 FQDESV (reference sequence). The CDR3 coding sequence is TGTGCCAGCGGTCATAGCGGGGCTCCCTCCTACGAGCAGTACTTC. Translated: CASGHSGAPSYEQYF.

This chain links TRBV7-6 with TRBJ1-1; D is uncertain. V was clipped by 5 bases and J by 1 base, with 8 bases between them. The CDR3 length is 13 residues. Germline V gene data show CDR1 as SGHVS and CDR2 as FNYEAQ. The CDR3 nucleotides are TGTGCCAGCAGCCTACAGAGGAACACTGAAGCTTTCTTT. Encoded protein: CASSLQRNTEAFF.

CDR3 coding DNA: TGTGCCAGCAGTTACTCGGGGGCGCGAAGCAATCAGCCCCAGCATTTT. Residues: CASSYSGARSNQPQHF. J is TRBJ1-5 and V is TRBV6-6; possible D gene TRBD1, 6 bases. Germline loops: CDR1 MNHNY, CDR2 SVGAGI (reference sequence). Trimming cost V 0 bases and J 1 base, with 10 bases left between them. The CDR3 covers 16 residues.

The chain combines TRBV7-9 with TRBJ2-5; D is ambiguous. The J call may be incorrect, as the DNA end agrees better with TRBJ2-7. Germline V gene sequence: CDR1 SEHNR, CDR2 FQNEAQ (reference sequence). The CDR3 contains 13 residues. The CDR3 here is CASSLEPLYEQYF. The DNA for the CDR3 is TGTGCCAGCAGCTTGGAGCCTCTCTACGAGCAGTACTTC.

V and J are TRBV14 and TRBJ2-7; 8 bases match TRBD1. Germline assignment: CDR1 SGHDN and CDR2 FVKESK. CDR3 length equals 13 residues. V lost 3 bases to trimming and J lost 3 bases; unmatched junction nucleotides: 1. The DNA for the CDR3 is TGTGCCAGCAGCCATACAGGGGGCTACGAGCAGTACTTC. This codes for CASSHTGGYEQYF.

The chain couples TRBV9 to TRBJ1-1; no firm D call. The CDR3 covers 13 residues. Trimming cost V 0 bases and J 6 bases, with 9 bases left between them. The germline CDR1 and CDR2 sequences are SGDLS and YYNGEE. The CDR3 region has the DNA TGTGCCAGCAGCGTAGCGGGTTTGGCTGAAGCTTTCTTT. This codes for CASSVAGLAEAFF.

The V call is TRBV5-6, the J call TRBJ1-2; no definite D call. Between the trimmed V and J ends, which lost 1 base and 4 bases, there was a span of 20 bases. The CDR3 is 17 residues long. Germline CDR1 and CDR2: SGHDT and YYEEEE. The CDR3 region has the DNA TGTGCCAGCAGCTTGTGGTCGACTAGGGCGTCAGGCTATGGCTACACCTTC. Translated: CASSLWSTRASGYGYTF.

Here the CDR3 reads CASQGGWNEKLFF. In DNA form, the CDR3 reads TGTGCCAGTCAAGGAGGGTGGAATGAAAAACTGTTTTTT. The chain uses TRBV27 and TRBJ1-4, with D unclear. The CDR3 covers 13 residues. The V gene's germline CDR1 is MNHEY and CDR2 SMNVEV (reference sequence). V was shortened by 9 bases and J by 5 bases, with 13 bases between the two germline ends.

The V gene is TRBV19, the J gene TRBJ1-5; D gene unclear. This CDR3 spans 12 amino acids. V was shortened by 3 bases and J by 15 bases, with 15 bases between the two germline ends. CDR1 LNHDA and CDR2 SQIVND come from the germline V gene (reference sequence). The CDR3 bases are TGTGCCAGTAGTATTTCAGACAATTCCGTGCATTTT. Translated: CASSISDNSVHF.

This clone was recorded only once. The chain employs TRBV6-1 and TRBJ1-3; 7 bases agree with TRBD1. This CDR3 is 16 amino acids long. Germline V gene lookup returns CDR1 MNHNS and CDR2 SASEGT. J lost 0 bases, V lost 1 base, and 3 bases had no gene match. CDR3 loop: CASSEGTGHSGNTIYF. CDR3 sequence (DNA): TGTGCCAGCAGTGAAGGGACAGGCCACTCTGGAAACACCATATATTTT.

This clone was seen only once. The J gene is TRBJ1-5, the V gene TRBV7-8, with 7 positions matching TRBD1. The ends lost 5 bases at V and 11 bases at J; junction bases unmatched: 9. The CDR3 is 13 amino acids. CDR1 and CDR2 (germline): SGHVS, FQNEAQ. Here the CDR3 reads CASSPRQGWAQHF. The CDR3 DNA reads as TGTGCCAGCAGCCCCCGACAGGGATGGGCCCAGCATTTT.

The V and J genes are TRBV6-6 and TRBJ2-7; unclear D gene. V was shortened by 7 bases and J by 2 bases, with 9 bases between the two germline ends. The CDR3 contains 12 residues. Germline loops: CDR1 MNHNY, CDR2 SVGAGI (reference sequence). CDR3 sequence (DNA): TGTGCCAGCACCTCCGGTGCCTACGAGCAGTACTTC. It codes for CASTSGAYEQYF.

This chain links TRBV6-8 with TRBJ1-1, with TRBD1 identical over 11 bases. Germline assignment: CDR1 MNHGY and CDR2 SAAAGT. Unmatched junction bases numbered 9, after V lost 5 bases and J lost 10 bases. The CDR3 has 14 residues. The CDR3 DNA sequence: TGTGCCAGCAGTATAAACCGGGACAGGGGGTTAGCTTTCTTT. It yields the protein CASSINRDRGLAFF.

The chain is built from TRBV7-8 and TRBJ1-1; 10 bases agree with TRBD1. V gave up 8 bases and J gave up 4 bases; unmatched junction bases: 10. The CDR3 covers 15 residues. The germline CDR1 and CDR2 sequences are SGHVS and FQNEAQ. The DNA of the CDR3 is TGTGCCAGCGAACCGGGACAGGGGCGGGGCACTGAAGCTTTCTTT. Translating it yields CASEPGQGRGTEAFF. Full variable domain (rest looked up from reference TRBV7-8 and TRBJ1-1): GAGVSQSPRYKVAKRGQDVALRCDPISGHVSLFWYQQALGQGPEFLTYFQNEAQLDKSGLPSDRFFAERPEGSVSTLKIQRTQQEDSAVYLCASEPGQGRGTEAFFGQGTRLTVV.

The chain carries TRBV19 and TRBJ1-2; 10 bases are a match to TRBD1. Per the germline V gene, CDR1 is LNHDA and CDR2 is SQIVND (reference sequence). V dropped 5 bases and J dropped 8; count of bases not matched to a gene: 5. The CDR3 spans 13 residues. CDR3 nucleotides: TGTGCCAGTAGTCGACAGGGGGCCGCGGGCTACACCTTC. It encodes CASSRQGAAGYTF.

The chain joins TRBV6-6 to TRBJ1-5; TRBD1 might be the D (5 bases). V was pared by 6 bases and J by 5 bases, with 14 bases between. The CDR3 has 14 amino acids. The germline V gene has CDR1 MNHNY and CDR2 SVGAGI (reference sequence). This chain's CDR3 is CASSSPTAHQPQHF. The DNA for the CDR3 is TGTGCCAGCAGCTCCCCGACAGCCCATCAGCCCCAGCATTTT.

J is TRBJ2-3 and V is TRBV14, with D unclear. Trimming left V 1 base short and J 1 base short, with 6 bases between. Per germline, CDR1 SGHDN and CDR2 FVKESK. The CDR3 totals 14 residues. This CDR3 reads CASSQGLGTDTQYF. As DNA, the CDR3 is TGTGCCAGCAGCCAAGGGCTAGGCACAGATACGCAGTATTTT.

This chain joins TRBV5-1 and TRBJ1-4; maybe TRBD1 (6 bases). CDR3 length equals 14 residues. V was trimmed by 1 base and J by 8 bases, leaving 12 bases between them. Germline lookup yields CDR1 SGHRS and CDR2 YFSETQ. CDR3 protein: CASSLSGDEEKLFF. DNA for the CDR3: TGCGCCAGCAGCTTGTCAGGGGATGAGGAAAAACTGTTTTTT.